This T cell receptor (beta chain) was observed in a study of T cell responses to AZD1222 COVID-19 vaccine. The table came from immunoSEQ multiplex PCR; TCRdb's copy has only in-frame clones and leaves some out. The sample shows 110,000 or so clones, about 89% of them seen only once. Study conclusions and caveats: Females outnumbered males among donors, who were mostly white British; clonal diversity was possibly underestimated. Seropositive at baseline were only a handful of AZD1222 recipients. Spike regions recognized by vaccine-associated CD4 TCRs spanned the protein, led by 160-218 and 743-854. Receipt of two AZD1222 doses was followed by a rise in Spike-specific TCR breadth and depth.

Comment on this clone: What it recognizes is unknown.

V lost 4 bases, J lost 4 bases, and 12 bases lay in between. The germline V gene encodes CDR1 KGHDR and CDR2 SFDVKD. CDR3 size: 15 residues. The TCR comes from an adult who received the AZD1222 COVID-19 vaccine. The input for sequencing was peripheral blood, taken 28 days after the second AZD1222 dose. This chain joins TRBV24-1 and TRBJ2-2; a possible D gene is TRBD2 (6 bases). The CDR3 loop reads CATSDQGAGTGELFF. Here the CDR3 DNA reads TGTGCCACCAGTGACCAGGGAGCGGGCACCGGGGAGCTGTTTTTT.